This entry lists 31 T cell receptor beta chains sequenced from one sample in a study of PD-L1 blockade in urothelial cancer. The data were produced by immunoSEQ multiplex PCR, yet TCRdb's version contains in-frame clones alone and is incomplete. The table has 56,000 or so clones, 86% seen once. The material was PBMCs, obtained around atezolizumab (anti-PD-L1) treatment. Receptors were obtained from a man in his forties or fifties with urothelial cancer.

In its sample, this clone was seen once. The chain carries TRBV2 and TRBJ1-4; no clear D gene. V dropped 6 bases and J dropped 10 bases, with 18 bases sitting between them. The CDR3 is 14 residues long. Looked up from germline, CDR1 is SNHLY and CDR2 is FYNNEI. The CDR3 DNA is TGTGCCAGCAGCCCCGACACGGTAGGAGGAAAACTGTTTTTT. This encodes CASSPDTVGGKLFF.

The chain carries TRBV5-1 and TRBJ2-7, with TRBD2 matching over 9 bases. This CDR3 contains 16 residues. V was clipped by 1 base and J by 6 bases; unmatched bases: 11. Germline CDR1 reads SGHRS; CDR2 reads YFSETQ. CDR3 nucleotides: TGCGCCAGCAGCTTGAAGTTATGGCGGGAGGGCAGCGAGCAGTACTTC. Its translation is CASSLKLWREGSEQYF.

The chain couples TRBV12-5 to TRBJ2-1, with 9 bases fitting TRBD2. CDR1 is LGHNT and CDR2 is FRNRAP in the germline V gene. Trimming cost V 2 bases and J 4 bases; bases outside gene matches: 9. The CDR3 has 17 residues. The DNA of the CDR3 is TGTGCTAGTGGTTTGTCGGCGGGAGGGGCCGGGTACAATGAGCAGTTCTTC. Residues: CASGLSAGGAGYNEQFF.

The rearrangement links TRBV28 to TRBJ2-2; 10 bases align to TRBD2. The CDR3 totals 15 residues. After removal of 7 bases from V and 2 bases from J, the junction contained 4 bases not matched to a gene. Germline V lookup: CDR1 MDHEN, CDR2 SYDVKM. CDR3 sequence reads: CASTGLAANTGELFF. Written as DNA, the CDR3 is TGTGCCAGCACCGGACTAGCGGCAAACACCGGGGAGCTGTTTTTT.

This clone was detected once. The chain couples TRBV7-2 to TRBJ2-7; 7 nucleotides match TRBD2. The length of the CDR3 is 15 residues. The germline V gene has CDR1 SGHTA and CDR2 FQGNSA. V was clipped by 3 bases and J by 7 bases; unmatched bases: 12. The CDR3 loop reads CASSLRFAGAGEQYF. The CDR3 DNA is TGTGCCAGCAGCTTGAGGTTTGCGGGAGCGGGAGAGCAGTACTTC. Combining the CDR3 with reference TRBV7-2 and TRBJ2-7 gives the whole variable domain GAGVSQSPSNKVTEKGKDVELRCDPISGHTALYWYRQSLGQGLEFLIYFQGNSAPDKSGLPSDRFSAERTGGSVSTLTIQRTQQEDSAVYLCASSLRFAGAGEQYFGPGTRLTVT.

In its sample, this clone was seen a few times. CDR3 loop: CTGQALNTEAFF. DNA for the CDR3: TGCACCGGACAGGCTCTGAACACTGAAGCTTTCTTT. The V and J genes are TRBV29-1 and TRBJ1-1, with TRBD1 matching 7 bases. The CDR3 has 12 amino acids. Germline-derived CDR1 and CDR2 are SQVTM and ANQGSEA.

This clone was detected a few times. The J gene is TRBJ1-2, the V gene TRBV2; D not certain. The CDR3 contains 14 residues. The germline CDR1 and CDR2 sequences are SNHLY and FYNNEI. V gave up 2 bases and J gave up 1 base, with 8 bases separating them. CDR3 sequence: CASSERSLNYGYTF. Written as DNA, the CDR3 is TGTGCCAGCAGTGAACGGTCGCTTAACTATGGCTACACCTTC.

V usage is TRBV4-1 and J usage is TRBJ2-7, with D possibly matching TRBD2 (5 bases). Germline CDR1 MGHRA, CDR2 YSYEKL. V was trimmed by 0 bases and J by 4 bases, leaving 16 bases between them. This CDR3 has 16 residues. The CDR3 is CASSQDIGLREYEQYF. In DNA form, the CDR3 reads TGCGCCAGCAGCCAAGATATCGGACTCCGAGAATACGAGCAGTACTTC.

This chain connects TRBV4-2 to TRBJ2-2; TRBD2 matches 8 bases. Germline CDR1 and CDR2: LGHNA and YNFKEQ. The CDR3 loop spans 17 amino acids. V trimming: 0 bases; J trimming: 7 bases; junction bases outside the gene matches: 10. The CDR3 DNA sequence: TGTGCCAGCAGCCAAGAGCGGACGGGAGGGCCGGGCGGGGAGCTGTTTTTT. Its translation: CASSQERTGGPGGELFF.

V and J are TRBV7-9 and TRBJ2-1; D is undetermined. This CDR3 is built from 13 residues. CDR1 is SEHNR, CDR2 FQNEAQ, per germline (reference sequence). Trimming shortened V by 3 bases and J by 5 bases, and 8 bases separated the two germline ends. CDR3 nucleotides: TGTGCCAGCAGCTTCGAGGCGGACAATGAGCAGTTCTTC. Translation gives CASSFEADNEQFF. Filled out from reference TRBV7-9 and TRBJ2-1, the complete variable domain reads DTGVSQNPRHKITKRGQNVTFRCDPISEHNRLYWYRQTLGQGPEFLTYFQNEAQLEKSRLLSDRFSAERPKGSFSTLEIQRTEQGDSAMYLCASSFEADNEQFFGPGTRLTVL.

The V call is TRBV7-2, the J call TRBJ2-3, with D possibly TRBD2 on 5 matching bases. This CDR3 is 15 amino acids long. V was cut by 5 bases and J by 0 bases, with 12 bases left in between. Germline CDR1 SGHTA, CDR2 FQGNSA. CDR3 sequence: CASSRGPTSTDTQYF. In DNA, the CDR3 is TGTGCCAGCAGCCGAGGGCCAACTAGCACAGATACGCAGTATTTT.

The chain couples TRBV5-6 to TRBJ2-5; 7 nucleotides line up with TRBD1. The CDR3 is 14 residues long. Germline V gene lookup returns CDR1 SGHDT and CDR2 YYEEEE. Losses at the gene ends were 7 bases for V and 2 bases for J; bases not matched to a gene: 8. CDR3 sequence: CASGLRDRQETQYF. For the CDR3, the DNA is TGTGCCAGCGGTCTCCGGGACAGACAAGAGACCCAGTACTTC.

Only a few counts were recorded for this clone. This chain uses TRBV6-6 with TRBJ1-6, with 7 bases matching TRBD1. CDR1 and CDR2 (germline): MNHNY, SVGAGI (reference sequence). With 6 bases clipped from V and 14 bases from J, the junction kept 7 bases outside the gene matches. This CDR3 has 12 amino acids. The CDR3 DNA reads TGTGCCAGCAGCCCCTCTGACAGGGCCCTCCACTTT. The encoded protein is CASSPSDRALHF.

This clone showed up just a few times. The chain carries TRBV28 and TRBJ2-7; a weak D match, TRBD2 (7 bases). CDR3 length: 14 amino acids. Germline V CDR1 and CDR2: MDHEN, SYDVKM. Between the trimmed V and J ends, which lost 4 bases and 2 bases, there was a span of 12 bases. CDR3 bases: TGTGCCAGCAGTTCGTGGGAGGGGGCCTACGAGCAGTACTTC. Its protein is CASSSWEGAYEQYF. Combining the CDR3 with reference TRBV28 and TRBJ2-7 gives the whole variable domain DVKVTQSSRYLVKRTGEKVFLECVQDMDHENMFWYRQDPGLGLRLIYFSYDVKMKEKGDIPEGYSVSREKKERFSLILESASTNQTSMYLCASSSWEGAYEQYFGPGTRLTVT.

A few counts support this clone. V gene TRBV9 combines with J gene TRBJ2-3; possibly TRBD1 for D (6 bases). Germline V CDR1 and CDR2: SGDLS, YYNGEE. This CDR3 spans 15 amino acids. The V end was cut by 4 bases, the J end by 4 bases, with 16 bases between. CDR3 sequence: CASSPGTFAADTQYF. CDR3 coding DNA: TGTGCCAGCAGCCCCGGGACATTCGCGGCAGATACGCAGTATTTT.

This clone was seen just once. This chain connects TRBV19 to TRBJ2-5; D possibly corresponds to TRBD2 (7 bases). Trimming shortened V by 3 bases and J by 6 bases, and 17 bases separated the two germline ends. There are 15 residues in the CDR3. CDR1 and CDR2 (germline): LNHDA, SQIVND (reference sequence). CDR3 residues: CASSMSLGGLQTQYF. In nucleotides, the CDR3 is TGTGCCAGTAGTATGAGTTTGGGGGGGCTACAGACCCAGTACTTC. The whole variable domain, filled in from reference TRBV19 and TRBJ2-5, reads DGGITQSPKYLFRKEGQNVTLSCEQNLNHDAMYWYRQDPGQGLRLIYYSQIVNDFQKGDIAEGYSVSREKKESFPLTVTSAQKNPTAFYLCASSMSLGGLQTQYFGPGTRLLVL.

The CDR3 sequence: CASRQQGTRNQPQHF. The DNA for the CDR3 is TGTGCCAGCAGGCAGCAGGGGACCCGCAATCAGCCCCAGCATTTT. The chain joins TRBV2 to TRBJ1-5; D may be TRBD1 (6 bases). The ends were cut back, 6 bases at V and 2 bases at J, with 14 bases in the middle. There are 15 residues in the CDR3. From germline, CDR1 is SNHLY and CDR2 FYNNEI.

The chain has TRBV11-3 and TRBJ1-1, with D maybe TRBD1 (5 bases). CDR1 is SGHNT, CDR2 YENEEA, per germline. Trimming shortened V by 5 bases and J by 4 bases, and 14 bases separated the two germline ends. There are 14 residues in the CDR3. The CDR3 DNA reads TGTGCCAGCAGCCTTAGGGGCGGCGGCACTGAAGCTTTCTTT. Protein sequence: CASSLRGGGTEAFF.

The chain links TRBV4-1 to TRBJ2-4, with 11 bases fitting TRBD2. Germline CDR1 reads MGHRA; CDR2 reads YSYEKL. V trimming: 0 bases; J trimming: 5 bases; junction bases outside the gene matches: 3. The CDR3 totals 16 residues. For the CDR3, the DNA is TGCGCCAGCAGCCAAGATCTAGCGGGAGGACAAAACATTCAGTACTTC. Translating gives CASSQDLAGGQNIQYF.

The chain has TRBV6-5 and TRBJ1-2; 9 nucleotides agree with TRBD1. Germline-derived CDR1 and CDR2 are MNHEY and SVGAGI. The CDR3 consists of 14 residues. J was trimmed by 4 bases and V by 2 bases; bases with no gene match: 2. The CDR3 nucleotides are TGTGCCAGCAGTTACACGGACAGGGGCTATGGCTACACCTTC. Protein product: CASSYTDRGYGYTF.

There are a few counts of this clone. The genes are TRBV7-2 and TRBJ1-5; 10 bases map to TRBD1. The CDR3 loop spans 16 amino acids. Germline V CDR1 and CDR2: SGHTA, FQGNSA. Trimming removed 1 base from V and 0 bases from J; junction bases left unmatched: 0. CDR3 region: CASSLGDRGSNQPQHF. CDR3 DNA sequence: TGTGCCAGCAGCTTAGGGGACAGGGGTAGCAATCAGCCCCAGCATTTT.

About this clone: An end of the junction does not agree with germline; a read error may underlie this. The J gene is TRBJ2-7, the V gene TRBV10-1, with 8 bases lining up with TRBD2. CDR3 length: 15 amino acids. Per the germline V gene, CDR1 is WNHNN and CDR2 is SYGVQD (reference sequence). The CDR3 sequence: CASTTEPGGGTVSSF. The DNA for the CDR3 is TGCGCCAGCACCACTGAGCCGGGGGGGGGAACAGTCTCTAGCTTC.

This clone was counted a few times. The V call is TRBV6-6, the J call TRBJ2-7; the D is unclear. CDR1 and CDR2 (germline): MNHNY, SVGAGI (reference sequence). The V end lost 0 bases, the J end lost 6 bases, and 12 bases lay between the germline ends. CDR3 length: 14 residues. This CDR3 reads CASSYSGCTAEQYF. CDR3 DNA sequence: TGTGCCAGCAGTTACTCGGGCTGTACGGCCGAGCAGTACTTC.

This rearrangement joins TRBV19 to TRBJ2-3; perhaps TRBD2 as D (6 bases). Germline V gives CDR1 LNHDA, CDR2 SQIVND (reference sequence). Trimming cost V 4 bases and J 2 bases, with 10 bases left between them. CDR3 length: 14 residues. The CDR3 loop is CASSTRDSTDTQYF. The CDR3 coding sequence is TGTGCCAGTAGTACCCGGGACTCCACAGATACGCAGTATTTT.

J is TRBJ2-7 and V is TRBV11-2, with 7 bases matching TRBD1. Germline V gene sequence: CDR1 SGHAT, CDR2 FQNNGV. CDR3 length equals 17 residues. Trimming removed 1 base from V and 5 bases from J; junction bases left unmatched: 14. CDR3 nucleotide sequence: TGTGCCAGCAGCTTAGTGTGGGCTGCGACAGGGCGGCACGAGCAGTACTTC. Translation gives CASSLVWAATGRHEQYF.

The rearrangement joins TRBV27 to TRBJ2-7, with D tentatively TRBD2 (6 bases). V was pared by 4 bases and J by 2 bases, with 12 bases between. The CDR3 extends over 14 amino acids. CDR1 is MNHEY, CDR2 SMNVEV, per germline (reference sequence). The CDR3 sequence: CASSSLAETYEQYF. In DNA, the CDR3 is TGTGCCAGCAGTTCACTAGCTGAAACCTACGAGCAGTACTTC.

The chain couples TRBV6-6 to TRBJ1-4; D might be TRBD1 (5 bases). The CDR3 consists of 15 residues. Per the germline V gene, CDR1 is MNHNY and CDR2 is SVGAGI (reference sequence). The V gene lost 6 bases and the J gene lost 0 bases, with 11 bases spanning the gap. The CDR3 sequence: CASRTGQATNEKLFF. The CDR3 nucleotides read TGTGCCAGCAGAACAGGACAAGCAACTAATGAAAAACTGTTTTTT.

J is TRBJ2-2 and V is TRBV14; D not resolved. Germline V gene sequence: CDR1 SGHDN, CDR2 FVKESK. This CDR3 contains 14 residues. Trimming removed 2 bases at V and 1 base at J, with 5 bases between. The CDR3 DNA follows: TGTGCCAGCAGCCAATTCTGGAACACCGGGGAGCTGTTTTTT. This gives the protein CASSQFWNTGELFF.

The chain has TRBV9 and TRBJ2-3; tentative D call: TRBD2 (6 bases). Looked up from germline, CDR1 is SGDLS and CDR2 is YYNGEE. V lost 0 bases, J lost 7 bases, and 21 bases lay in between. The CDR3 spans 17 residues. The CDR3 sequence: CASSVVPSGGVGHTQYF. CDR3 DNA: TGTGCCAGCAGCGTAGTCCCCTCCGGGGGAGTAGGGCATACGCAGTATTTT.

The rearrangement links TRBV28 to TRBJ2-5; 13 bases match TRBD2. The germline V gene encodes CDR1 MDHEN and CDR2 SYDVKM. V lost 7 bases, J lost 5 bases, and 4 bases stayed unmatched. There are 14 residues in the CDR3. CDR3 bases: TGTGCCAGCAAGGGACTAGCGGGACGGGAGACCCAGTACTTC. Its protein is CASKGLAGRETQYF.

Here the CDR3 DNA reads TGTGCCAGTCTCGGGGGTAGTGGGGCCAACGTCCTGACTTTC. Translation gives CASLGGSGANVLTF. This chain joins TRBV2 and TRBJ2-6; the D gene is possibly TRBD2 (6 bases). Germline V lookup: CDR1 SNHLY, CDR2 FYNNEI. CDR3 length: 14 amino acids. V was clipped by 9 bases and J by 3 bases, with 12 bases between them. The full variable domain, in which reference TRBV2 and TRBJ2-6 provide the parts outside the CDR3, is EPEVTQTPSHQVTQMGQEVILRCVPISNHLYFYWYRQILGQKVEFLVSFYNNEISEKSEIFDDQFSVERPDGSNFTLKIRSTKLEDSAMYFCASLGGSGANVLTFGAGSRLTVL.